This entry describes one TCR beta chain. This entry is derived from a study of T cells expressing NK-cell markers. One entry per CDR3 protein, without DNA, is what TCRdb gives after re-calling the 5' RACE reads. The specimen's table records under 200,000 distinct CDR3 sequences. CDR1 and CDR2 from the germline V gene are MDHEN and SYDVKM. The CDR3 runs to 13 residues. The rearrangement joins TRBV28 to TRBJ1-6. The material sequenced was blood T cells: a sorted CD56 or NKG2C T cell subset, CD4+ or CD8+ T cells, or bulk PBMC T cells (not recorded which). The sequence was obtained from a woman aged 18 to 75 in good health. The CDR3 is CASRSLGNSPLHF.